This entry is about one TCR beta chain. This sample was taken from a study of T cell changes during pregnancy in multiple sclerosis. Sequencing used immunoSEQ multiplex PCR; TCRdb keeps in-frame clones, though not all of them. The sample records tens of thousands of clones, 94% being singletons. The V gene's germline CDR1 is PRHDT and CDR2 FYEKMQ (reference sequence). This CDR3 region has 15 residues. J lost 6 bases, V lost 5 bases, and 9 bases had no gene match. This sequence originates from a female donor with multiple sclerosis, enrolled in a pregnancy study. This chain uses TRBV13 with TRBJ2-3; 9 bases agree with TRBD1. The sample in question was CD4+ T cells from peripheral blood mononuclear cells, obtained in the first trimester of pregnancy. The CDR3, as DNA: TGTGCCAGCAGCCTAACCGGGACAGGGAGGGATACGCAGTATTTT. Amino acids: CASSLTGTGRDTQYF.